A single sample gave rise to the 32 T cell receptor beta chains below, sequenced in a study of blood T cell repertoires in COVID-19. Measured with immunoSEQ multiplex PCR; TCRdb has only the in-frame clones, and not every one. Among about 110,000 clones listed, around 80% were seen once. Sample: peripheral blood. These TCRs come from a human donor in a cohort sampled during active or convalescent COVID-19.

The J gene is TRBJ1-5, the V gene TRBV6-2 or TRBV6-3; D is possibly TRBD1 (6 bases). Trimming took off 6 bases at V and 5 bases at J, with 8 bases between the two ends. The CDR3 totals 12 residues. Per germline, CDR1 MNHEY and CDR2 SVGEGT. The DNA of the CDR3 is TGTGCCAGCAGCAGGGGTTATCAGCCCCAGCATTTT. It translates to CASSRGYQPQHF.

CDR3 amino acids: CASRKLTGTTNTGELFF. CDR3 DNA sequence: TGTGCCAGCAGGAAACTAACCGGGACAACAAACACCGGGGAGCTGTTTTTT. The chain recombines TRBV11-2 with TRBJ2-2; D is possibly TRBD1 (6 bases). The V gene's germline CDR1 is SGHAT and CDR2 FQNNGV. Trimming took off 6 bases at V and 2 bases at J, with 19 bases between the two ends. The CDR3 is 17 residues long.

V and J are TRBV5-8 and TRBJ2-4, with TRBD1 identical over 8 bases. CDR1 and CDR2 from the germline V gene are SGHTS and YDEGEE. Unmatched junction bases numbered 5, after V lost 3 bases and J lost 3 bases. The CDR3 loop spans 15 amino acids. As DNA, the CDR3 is TGTGCCAGCAGCTCCAGGGGGCCGGGCAAAAACATTCAGTACTTC. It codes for CASSSRGPGKNIQYF.

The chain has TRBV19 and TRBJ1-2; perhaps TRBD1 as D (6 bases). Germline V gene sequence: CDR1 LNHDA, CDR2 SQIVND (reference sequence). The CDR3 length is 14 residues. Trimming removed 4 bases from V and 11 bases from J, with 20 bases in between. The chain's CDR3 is CASSSPGHLLLYTF. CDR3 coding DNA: TGTGCCAGTAGTAGCCCGGGACACCTCTTGTTGTACACCTTC.

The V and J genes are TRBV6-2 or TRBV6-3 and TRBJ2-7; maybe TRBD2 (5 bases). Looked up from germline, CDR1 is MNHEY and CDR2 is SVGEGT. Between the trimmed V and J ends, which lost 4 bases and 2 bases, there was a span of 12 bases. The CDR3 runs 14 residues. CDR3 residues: CASSSPSITYEQYF. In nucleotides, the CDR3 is TGTGCCAGCAGTTCGCCTAGCATCACCTACGAGCAGTACTTC.

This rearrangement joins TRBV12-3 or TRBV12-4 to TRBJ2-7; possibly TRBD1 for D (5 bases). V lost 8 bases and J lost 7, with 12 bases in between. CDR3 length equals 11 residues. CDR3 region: CASSRVGEQYF. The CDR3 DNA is TGTGCCAGCTCCAGGGTGGGTGAGCAGTACTTC.

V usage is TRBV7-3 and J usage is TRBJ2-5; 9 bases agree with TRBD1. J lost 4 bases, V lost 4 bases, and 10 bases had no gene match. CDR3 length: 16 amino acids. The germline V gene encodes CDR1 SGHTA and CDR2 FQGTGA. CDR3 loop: CASSSQPPGQGETQYF. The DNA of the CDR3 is TGTGCCAGCAGCTCTCAACCTCCGGGACAGGGAGAGACCCAGTACTTC.

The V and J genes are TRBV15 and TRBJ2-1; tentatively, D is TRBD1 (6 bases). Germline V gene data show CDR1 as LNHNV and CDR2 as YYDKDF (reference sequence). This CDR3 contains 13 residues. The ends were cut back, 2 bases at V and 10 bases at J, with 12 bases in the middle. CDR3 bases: TGTGCCACCAGCAGACCGCCCGGGACAGAGCAGTTCTTC. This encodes CATSRPPGTEQFF.

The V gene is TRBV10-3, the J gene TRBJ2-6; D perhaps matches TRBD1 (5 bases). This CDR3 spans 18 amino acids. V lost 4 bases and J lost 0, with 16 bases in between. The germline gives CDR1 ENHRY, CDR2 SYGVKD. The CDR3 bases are TGTGCCATCAGTGGGATGGGGCTGACGAGCTCTGGGGCCAACGTCCTGACTTTC. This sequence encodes CAISGMGLTSSGANVLTF.

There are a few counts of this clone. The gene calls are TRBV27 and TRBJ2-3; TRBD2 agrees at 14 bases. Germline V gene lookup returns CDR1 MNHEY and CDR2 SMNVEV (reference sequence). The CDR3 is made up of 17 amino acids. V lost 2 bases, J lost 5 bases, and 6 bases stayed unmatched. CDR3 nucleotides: TGTGCCAGCAGTTTAAATGGACTAGCGGGGGGTCGAGATACGCAGTATTTT. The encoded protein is CASSLNGLAGGRDTQYF.

This CDR3 is CASSNMDRVTEAFF. The CDR3 DNA follows: TGTGCCAGCAGCAATATGGACAGGGTCACTGAAGCTTTCTTT. The V and J genes are TRBV5-4 and TRBJ1-1; TRBD1 aligns across 8 bases. The CDR3 has 14 residues. CDR1 is SGHNT, CDR2 YYREEE, per germline (reference sequence). V was clipped by 4 bases and J by 4 bases; unmatched bases: 6.

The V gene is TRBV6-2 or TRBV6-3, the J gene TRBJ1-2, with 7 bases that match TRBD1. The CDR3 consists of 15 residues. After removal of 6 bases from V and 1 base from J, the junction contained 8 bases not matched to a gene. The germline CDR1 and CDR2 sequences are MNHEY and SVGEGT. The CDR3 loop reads CASSRTGQINYGYTF. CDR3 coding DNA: TGTGCCAGCAGCCGGACAGGACAGATTAACTATGGCTACACCTTC.

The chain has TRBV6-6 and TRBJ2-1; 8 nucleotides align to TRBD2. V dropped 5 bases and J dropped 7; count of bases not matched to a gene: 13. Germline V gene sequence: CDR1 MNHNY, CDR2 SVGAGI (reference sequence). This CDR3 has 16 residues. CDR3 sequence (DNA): TGTGCCAGCAGTAAGACAGCGGGAGCAGGGAAGAATGAGCAGTTCTTC. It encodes CASSKTAGAGKNEQFF.

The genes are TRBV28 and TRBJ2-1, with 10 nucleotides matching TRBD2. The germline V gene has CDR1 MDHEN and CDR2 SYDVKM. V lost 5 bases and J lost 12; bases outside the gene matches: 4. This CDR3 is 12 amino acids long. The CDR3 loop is CASSPSGRGQFF. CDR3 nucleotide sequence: TGTGCCAGCAGTCCCAGCGGGAGGGGGCAGTTCTTC.

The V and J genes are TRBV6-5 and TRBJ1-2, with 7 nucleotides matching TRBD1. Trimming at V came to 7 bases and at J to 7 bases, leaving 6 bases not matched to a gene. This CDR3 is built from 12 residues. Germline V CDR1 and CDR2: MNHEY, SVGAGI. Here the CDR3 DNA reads TGTGCCAGCATCCTCACAGGGGCTGGCTACACCTTC. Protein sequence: CASILTGAGYTF.

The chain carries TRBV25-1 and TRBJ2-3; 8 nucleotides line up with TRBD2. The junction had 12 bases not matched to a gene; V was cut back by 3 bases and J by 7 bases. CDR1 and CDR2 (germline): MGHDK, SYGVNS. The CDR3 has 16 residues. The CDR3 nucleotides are TGTGCCAGCAGTGACCCTCTCGGGAGGGGGAATAATACGCAGTATTTT. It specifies CASSDPLGRGNNTQYF.

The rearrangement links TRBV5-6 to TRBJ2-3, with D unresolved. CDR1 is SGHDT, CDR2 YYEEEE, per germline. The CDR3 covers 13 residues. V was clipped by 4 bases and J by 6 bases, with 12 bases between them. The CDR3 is CASSPASTDTQYF. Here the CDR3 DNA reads TGTGCCAGCAGCCCGGCGTCGACTGATACGCAGTATTTT.

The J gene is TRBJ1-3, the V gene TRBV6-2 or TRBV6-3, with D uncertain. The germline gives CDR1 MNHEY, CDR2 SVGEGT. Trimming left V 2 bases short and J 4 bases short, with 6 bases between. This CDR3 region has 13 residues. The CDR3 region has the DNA TGTGCCAGCAGTTACAGCTCGGGAAACACCATATATTTT. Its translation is CASSYSSGNTIYF.

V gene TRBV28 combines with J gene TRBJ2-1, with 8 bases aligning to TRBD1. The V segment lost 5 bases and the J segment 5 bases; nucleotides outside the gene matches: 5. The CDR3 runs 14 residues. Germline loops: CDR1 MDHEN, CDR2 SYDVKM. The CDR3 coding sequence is TGTGCCAGCAGTGGACAGGGCACGCACAATGAGCAGTTCTTC. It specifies CASSGQGTHNEQFF.

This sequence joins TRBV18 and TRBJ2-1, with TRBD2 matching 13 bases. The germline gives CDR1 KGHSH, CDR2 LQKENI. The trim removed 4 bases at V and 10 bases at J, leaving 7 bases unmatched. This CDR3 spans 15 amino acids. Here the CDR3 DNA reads TGTGCCAGCTCACAACGACTAGCGGGGGGCATGGAGCAGTTCTTC. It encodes CASSQRLAGGMEQFF.

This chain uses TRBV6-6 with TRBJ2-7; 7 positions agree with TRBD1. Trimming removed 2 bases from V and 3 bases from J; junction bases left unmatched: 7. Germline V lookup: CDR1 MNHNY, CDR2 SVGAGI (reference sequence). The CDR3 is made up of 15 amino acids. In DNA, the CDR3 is TGTGCCAGCAGTTACCCACAGGGGTGGGACTACGAGCAGTACTTC. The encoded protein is CASSYPQGWDYEQYF.

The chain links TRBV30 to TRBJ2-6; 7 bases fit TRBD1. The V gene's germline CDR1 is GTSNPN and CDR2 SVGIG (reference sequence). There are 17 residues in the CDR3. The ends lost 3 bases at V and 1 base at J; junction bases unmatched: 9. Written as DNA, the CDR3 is TGTGCCTGGAGGAGGGGGCGCACGAAATCTGGGGCCAACGTCCTGACTTTC. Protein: CAWRRGRTKSGANVLTF.

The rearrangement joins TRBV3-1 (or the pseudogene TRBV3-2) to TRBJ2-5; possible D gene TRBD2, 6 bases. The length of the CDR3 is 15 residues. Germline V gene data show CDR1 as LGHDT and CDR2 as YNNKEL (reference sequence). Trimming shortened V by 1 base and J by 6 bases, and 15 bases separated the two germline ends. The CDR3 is CASSQGGGTVKTQYF. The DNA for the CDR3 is TGTGCCAGCAGCCAAGGGGGCGGGACTGTTAAGACCCAGTACTTC.

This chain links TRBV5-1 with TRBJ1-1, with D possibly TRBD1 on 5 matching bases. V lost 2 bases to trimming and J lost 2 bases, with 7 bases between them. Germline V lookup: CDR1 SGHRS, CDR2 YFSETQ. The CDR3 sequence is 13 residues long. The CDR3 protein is CASSFQGNTEAFF. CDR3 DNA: TGCGCCAGCAGCTTTCAGGGAAACACTGAAGCTTTCTTT.

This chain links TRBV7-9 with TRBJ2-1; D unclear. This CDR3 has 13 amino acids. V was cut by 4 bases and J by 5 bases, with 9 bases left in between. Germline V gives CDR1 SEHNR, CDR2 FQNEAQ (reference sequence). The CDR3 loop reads CASSWSENNEQFF. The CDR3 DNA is TGTGCCAGCAGCTGGAGCGAAAACAATGAGCAGTTCTTC.

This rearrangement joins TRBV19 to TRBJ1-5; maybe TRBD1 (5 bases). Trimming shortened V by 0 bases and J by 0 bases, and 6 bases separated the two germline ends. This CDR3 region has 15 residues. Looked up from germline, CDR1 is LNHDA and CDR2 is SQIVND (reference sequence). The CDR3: CASSIDDSSNQPQHF. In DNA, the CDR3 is TGTGCCAGTAGTATAGATGACAGTAGCAATCAGCCCCAGCATTTT.

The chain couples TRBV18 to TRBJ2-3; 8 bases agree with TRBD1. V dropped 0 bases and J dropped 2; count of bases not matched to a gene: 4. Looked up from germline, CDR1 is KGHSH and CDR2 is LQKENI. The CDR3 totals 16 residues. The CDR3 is CASSPPQGALTDTQYF. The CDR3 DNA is TGTGCCAGCTCACCACCGCAGGGGGCCCTCACAGATACGCAGTATTTT.

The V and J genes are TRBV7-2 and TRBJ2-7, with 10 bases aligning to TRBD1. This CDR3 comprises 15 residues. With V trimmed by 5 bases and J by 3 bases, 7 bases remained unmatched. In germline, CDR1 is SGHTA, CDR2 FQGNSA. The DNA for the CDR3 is TGTGCCAGCAGCACAGCCGGGACAGGGGTCTACGAGCAGTACTTC. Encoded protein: CASSTAGTGVYEQYF.

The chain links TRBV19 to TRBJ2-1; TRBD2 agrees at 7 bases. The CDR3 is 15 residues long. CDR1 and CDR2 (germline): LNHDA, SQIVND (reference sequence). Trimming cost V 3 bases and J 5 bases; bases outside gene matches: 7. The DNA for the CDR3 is TGTGCCAGTAGTATCCGGGACTACCTAAACAATGAGCAGTTCTTC. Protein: CASSIRDYLNNEQFF.

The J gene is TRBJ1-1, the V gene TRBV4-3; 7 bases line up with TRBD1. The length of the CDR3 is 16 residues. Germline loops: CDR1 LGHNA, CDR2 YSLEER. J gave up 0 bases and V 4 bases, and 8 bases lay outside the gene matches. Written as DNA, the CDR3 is TGCGCCAGCAGCCCAATTACAGGGGCCATGAACACTGAAGCTTTCTTT. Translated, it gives CASSPITGAMNTEAFF.

In DNA form, the CDR3 reads TGTGCCAGCAGCAACAGGGCGATCGGGTATCGGCCCCAGCATTTT. This gives the protein CASSNRAIGYRPQHF. The V gene is TRBV5-6, the J gene TRBJ1-5, with D perhaps TRBD1 (6 bases). The CDR3 runs 15 residues. Trimming shortened V by 4 bases and J by 9 bases, and 20 bases separated the two germline ends. Germline V gene lookup returns CDR1 SGHDT and CDR2 YYEEEE.

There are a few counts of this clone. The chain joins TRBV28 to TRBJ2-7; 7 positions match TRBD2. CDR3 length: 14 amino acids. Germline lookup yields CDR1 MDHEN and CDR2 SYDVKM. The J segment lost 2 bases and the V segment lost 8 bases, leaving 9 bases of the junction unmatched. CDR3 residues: CASRRGDPPYEQYF. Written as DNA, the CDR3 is TGTGCCAGCCGCCGGGGGGACCCCCCCTACGAGCAGTACTTC.